A few counts support the clone carrying this T cell receptor beta chain. TCRdb reprocessed the PCR reads via MiXCR and lists one record per CDR3 protein. The table includes around 470,000 distinct CDR3 sequences, roughly 25% detected once. The data were obtained in a study of molecular identifiers for immune sequencing clone quantification. The germline V gene encodes CDR1 MGHDK and CDR2 SYGVNS. This CDR3 has 16 residues. V dropped 5 bases and J dropped 4; count of bases not matched to a gene: 11. The material sequenced was naive CD8+ T cells from blood, with Jurkat cell RNA spiked in. Sample subset: FACS-sorted CD8+CD4-CCR7+CD45RA+ naive T cells. The TCR originated in a human donor in good health. Some libraries in this study had Jurkat cell RNA spiked in. The J gene is TRBJ2-5, the V gene TRBV25-1; 9 nucleotides align to TRBD1. The DNA of the CDR3 is TGTGCCAGCAGTCTCATACCGGGACAGGGCACAGAGACCCAGTACTTC. It codes for CASSLIPGQGTETQYF.